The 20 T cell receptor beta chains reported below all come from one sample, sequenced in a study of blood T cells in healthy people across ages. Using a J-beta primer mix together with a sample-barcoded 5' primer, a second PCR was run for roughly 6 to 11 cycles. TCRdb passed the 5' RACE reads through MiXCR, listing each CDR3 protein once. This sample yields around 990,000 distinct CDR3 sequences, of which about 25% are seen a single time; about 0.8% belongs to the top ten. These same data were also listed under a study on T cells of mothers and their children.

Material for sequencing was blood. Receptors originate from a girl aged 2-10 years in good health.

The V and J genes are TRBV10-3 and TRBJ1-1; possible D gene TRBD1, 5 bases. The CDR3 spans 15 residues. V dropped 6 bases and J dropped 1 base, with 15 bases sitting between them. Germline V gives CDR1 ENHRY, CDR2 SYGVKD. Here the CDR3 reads CAISGRGPANTEAFF. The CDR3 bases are TGTGCCATCAGCGGGCGGGGACCGGCGAACACTGAAGCTTTCTTT.

The CDR3 loop reads CSVEDADTQYF. The CDR3 coding sequence is TGCAGCGTTGAGGACGCAGATACGCAGTATTTT. The chain carries TRBV29-1 and TRBJ2-3; no firm D call. V was clipped by 3 bases and J by 4 bases, with 5 bases between them. This CDR3 is 11 amino acids long. The germline gives CDR1 SQVTM, CDR2 ANQGSEA.

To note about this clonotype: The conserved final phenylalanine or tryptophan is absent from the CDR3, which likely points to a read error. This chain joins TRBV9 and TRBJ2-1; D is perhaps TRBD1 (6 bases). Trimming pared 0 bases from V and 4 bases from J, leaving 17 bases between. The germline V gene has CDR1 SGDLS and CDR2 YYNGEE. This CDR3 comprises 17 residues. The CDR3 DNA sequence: TGTGCCAGCAGCGTAGTCCCCAGGGGCAAGGTATACAATGAGCAGTTCTCC. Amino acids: CASSVVPRGKVYNEQFS.

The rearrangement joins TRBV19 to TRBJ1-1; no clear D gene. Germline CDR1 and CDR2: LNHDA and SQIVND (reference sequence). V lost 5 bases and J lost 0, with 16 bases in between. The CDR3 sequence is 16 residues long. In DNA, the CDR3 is TGTGCCAGTAGTGTCAACGAAGGGCGCATGAACACTGAAGCTTTCTTT. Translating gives CASSVNEGRMNTEAFF.

The CDR3 nucleotides read TGTGCCAGCAGTCCACAGAAACTAGCCAAAAACATTCAGTACTTC. Residues: CASSPQKLAKNIQYF. This chain uses TRBV28 with TRBJ2-4; D gene uncertain. CDR1 MDHEN and CDR2 SYDVKM come from the germline V gene. This CDR3 is 15 amino acids long. Trimming cost V 5 bases and J 0 bases, with 11 bases left between them.

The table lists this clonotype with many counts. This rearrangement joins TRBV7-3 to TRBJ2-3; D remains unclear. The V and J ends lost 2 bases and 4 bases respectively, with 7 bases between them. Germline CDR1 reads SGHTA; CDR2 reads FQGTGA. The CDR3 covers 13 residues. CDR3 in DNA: TGTGCCAGCAGCTTAGCGGACGCAGATACGCAGTATTTT. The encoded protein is CASSLADADTQYF.

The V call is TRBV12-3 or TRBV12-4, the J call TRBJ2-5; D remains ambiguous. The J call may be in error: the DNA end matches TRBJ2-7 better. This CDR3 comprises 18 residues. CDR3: CASSLGVEKPHTTYEQYF. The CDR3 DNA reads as TGTGCCAGCAGTTTAGGTGTAGAAAAGCCTCACACCACCTACGAGCAGTACTTC.

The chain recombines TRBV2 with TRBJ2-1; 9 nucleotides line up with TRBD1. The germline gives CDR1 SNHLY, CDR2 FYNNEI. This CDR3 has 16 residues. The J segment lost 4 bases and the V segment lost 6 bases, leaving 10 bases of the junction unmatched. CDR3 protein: CASRDPQGALYNEQFF. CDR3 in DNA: TGTGCCAGCAGAGACCCACAGGGGGCACTATACAATGAGCAGTTCTTC.

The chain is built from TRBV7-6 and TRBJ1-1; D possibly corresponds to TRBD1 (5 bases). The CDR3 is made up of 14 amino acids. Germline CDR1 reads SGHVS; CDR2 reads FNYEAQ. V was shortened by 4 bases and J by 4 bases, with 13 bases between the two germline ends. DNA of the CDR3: TGTGCCAGCAGCTCCGACAGCGTGGGCACTGAAGCTTTCTTT. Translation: CASSSDSVGTEAFF.

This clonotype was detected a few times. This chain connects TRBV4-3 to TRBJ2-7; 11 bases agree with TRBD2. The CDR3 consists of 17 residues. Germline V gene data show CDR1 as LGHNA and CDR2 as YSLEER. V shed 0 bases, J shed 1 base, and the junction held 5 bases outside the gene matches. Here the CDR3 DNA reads TGCGCCAGCAGCCAAGATGGGGGGACTAGCGGATCCTACGAGCAGTACTTC. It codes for CASSQDGGTSGSYEQYF.

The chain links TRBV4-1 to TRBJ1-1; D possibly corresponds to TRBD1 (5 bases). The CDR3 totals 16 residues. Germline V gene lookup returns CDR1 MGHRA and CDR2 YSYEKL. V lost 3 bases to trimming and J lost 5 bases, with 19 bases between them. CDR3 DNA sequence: TGCGCCAGCAGCCAGGCCGGGACGCCGGGACGGACTGAAGCTTTCTTT. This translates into CASSQAGTPGRTEAFF.

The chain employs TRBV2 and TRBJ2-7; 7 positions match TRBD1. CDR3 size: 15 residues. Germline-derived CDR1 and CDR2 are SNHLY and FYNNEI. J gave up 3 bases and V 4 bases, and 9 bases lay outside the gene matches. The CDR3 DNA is TGTGCCAGCAGTGGTAGGACAGGATCCCTCTACGAGCAGTACTTC. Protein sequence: CASSGRTGSLYEQYF.

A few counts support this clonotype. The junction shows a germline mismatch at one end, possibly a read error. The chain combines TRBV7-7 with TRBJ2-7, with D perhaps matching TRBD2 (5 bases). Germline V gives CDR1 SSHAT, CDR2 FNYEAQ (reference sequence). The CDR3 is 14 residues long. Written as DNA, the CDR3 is TGTGCTAGCAGCACCGCACTAGGAGACTACGAGCAGTACTTC. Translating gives CASSTALGDYEQYF. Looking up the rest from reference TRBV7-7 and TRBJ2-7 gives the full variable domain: GAGVSQSPRYKVTKRGQDVTLRCDPISSHATLYWYQQALGQGPEFLTYFNYEAQPDKSGLPSDRFSAERPEGSISTLTIQRTEQRDSAMYRCASSTALGDYEQYFGPGTRLTVT.

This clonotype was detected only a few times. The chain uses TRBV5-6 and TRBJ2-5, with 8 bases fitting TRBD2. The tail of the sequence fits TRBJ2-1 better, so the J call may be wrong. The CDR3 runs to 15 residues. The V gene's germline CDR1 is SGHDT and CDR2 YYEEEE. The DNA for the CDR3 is TGTGCCAGCAGCTCCTATAGCGGGGCCTACAATGAGCAGTTCTTC. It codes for CASSSYSGAYNEQFF.

Here the CDR3 reads CASSWRLAGGQGTDTQYF. CDR3 bases: TGCGCCAGCAGCTGGAGGCTAGCGGGGGGGCAGGGCACAGATACGCAGTATTTT. The V call is TRBV5-1, the J call TRBJ2-3, with 12 bases aligning to TRBD2. Losses at the gene ends were 3 bases for V and 1 base for J; bases not matched to a gene: 9. The length of the CDR3 is 18 residues. CDR1 is SGHRS and CDR2 is YFSETQ in the germline V gene. Full variable domain (outside the CDR3, taken from reference TRBV5-1 and TRBJ2-3): KAGVTQTPRYLIKTRGQQVTLSCSPISGHRSVSWYQQTPGQGLQFLFEYFSETQRNKGNFPGRFSGRQFSNSRSEMNVSTLELGDSALYLCASSWRLAGGQGTDTQYFGPGTRLTVL.

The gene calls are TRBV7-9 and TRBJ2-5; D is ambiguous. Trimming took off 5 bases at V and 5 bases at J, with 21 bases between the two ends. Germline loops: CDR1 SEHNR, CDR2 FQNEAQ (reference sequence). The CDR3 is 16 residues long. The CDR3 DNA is TGTGCCAGCAGCACCCAGGCGGCGCCTCATGGGGAGACCCAGTACTTC. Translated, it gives CASSTQAAPHGETQYF. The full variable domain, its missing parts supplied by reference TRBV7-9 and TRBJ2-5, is DTGVSQNPRHKITKRGQNVTFRCDPISEHNRLYWYRQTLGQGPEFLTYFQNEAQLEKSRLLSDRFSAERPKGSFSTLEIQRTEQGDSAMYLCASSTQAAPHGETQYFGPGTRLLVL.

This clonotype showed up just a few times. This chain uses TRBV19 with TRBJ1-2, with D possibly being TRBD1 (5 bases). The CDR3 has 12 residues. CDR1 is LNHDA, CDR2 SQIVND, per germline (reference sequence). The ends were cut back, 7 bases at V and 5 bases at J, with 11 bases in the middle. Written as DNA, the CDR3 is TGTGCCAGTACAAGACAGAAATATGGCTACACCTTC. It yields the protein CASTRQKYGYTF.

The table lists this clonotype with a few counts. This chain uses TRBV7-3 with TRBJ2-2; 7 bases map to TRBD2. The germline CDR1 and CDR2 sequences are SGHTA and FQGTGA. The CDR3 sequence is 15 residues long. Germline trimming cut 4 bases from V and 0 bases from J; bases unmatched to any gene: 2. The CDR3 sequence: CASSSGGPNTGELFF. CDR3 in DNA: TGTGCCAGCAGCTCGGGGGGACCGAACACCGGGGAGCTGTTTTTT.

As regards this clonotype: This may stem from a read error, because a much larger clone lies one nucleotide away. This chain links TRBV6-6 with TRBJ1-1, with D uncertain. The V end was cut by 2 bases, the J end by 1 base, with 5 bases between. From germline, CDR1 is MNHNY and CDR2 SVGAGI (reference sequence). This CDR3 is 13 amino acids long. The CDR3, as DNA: TGTGCCAGCAGTTACGCACAGAACACTGAAGCTTTCTTT. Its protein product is CASSYAQNTEAFF.

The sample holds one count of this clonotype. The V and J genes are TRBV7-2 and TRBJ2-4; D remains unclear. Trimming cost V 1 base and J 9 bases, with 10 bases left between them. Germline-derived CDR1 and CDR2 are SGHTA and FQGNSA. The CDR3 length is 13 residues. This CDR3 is CASSLEDRRIQYF. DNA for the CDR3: TGTGCCAGCAGCTTAGAGGATAGACGCATTCAGTACTTC.